The present entry profiles one T cell receptor (beta chain) with its context. Its antigen remains undetermined. It has no much larger one-base neighbor in the sample; base qualities were not kept. This sample was sequenced with a 454 GS FLX Titanium. A previously published linear amplification protocol was used to build the TCR libraries, starting from 400 to 500 ng of total RNA. Sequencing was carried out on the Roche/454 Genome Sequencer using Titanium chemistry. On the authors' methods: A total of 75,000 to 90,000 rearranged TCR alpha transcripts were sequenced from several of the healthy donors. Duplicate transcripts were removed, and unique TCR clonotypes were defined by the CDR3 junction according to IMGT nomenclature. CD4 versus CD8 status was modeled on V and J genes by logistic regression in R 2.13.0, with adjustment for donor effects and Bonferroni correction for multiple testing. Starting from the raw public reads, TCRdb applied fastp trimming at Q25, assembled clones with MiXCR and retained in-frame beta chains. One record per CDR3 amino acid sequence lists the most common genes and DNA. These V and J calls derive from TCRdb rather than the authors' analysis. In all, the sample holds approximately 200,000 distinct CDR3 sequences, and 65% to 75% of those were seen once. Clones ranked in the top ten supply around 2% of the sample.

CDR1 and CDR2 were assigned from the germline V gene (reference sequence) as MNHEY and SMNVEV. Taken from cysteine to phenylalanine, the CDR3 has 12 residues. The CDR3 DNA has 36 bases and is translated from base 1. Trimming costs V 8 bases and J 5 bases, and their ends lie 12 bases apart. The source of the sample is a study of healthy donors' naive CD4 and CD8 T cells (dated by TCRdb to the mid-2010s). For the study in its entirety: Donors were chosen to span three age groups (20-25, 40-50 and 60-70 years, roughly 6 each), with mean age roughly 45 and half female. The TCR alpha libraries followed the same workflow as the beta chain, except for a newly designed primer set that covered all functional IMGT alpha gene variants. To examine how TCR variation is linked to lineage commitment, the study sequenced rearranged TCR alpha and beta chains from naive CD4+ and CD8+ T cells. Peripheral blood mononuclear cells were obtained from 15 to 20 unrelated, healthy individuals. Donors were HLA-typed by sequencing at HLA-A, -B, -C, -DRB1, -DQB1 and -DPB1 using the SBTexcellerator protocol, an ABI3130xl analyzer and SBTengine software. Points the paper makes about the study in general: Bias between naive CD4+ and CD8+ cells was reportedly observed for most V and J gene segments, consistently across donors and independently of HLA genotype. In both chains, CD4+ lineage was linked to a positively charged CDR3, whereas CD8+ lineage was linked to a negatively charged CDR3. Taken together, V genes, J genes and CDR3 charge appeared to account for roughly an eighth of the variance in CD4/CD8 propensity, mostly acting in an additive way. Possible repertoire bias arising from homeostatic proliferation of naive T cells was not directly addressed. Because alpha and beta chains were sequenced in bulk and could not be paired, combined chain effects were not evaluated.

Cells with a CD4+CD8-CD45RO-CD45RA+ profile were isolated by FACS and defined as naive CD4+ T cells, and those with a CD8+CD4-CD45RA+CD27bright profile were defined as naive CD8+ T cells. Antibodies against CD4 (RPA-T4), CD8 (SK1), CD27 (O323), CD45RA (HI100) and CD45RO (UCHL1) were used for sorting. The chain was built from TRBV27 and TRBJ1-1, with no confident D gene call. Sequencing input: naive CD4+ and CD8+ T cells sorted from blood, pooled from several donors. The sample's cell subset or site label, decoded: FACS-sorted naive CD4+ (CD45RO-CD45RA+) and naive CD8+ (CD45RA+CD27bright) T cells. This clonotype was obtained from a pool of human donors in good health; the sample pools cells from several healthy donors. The nucleotides read TGTGCCAGCTGGACGGCGTCGACTGAAGCTTTCTTT. Translated, it gives CASWTASTEAFF.